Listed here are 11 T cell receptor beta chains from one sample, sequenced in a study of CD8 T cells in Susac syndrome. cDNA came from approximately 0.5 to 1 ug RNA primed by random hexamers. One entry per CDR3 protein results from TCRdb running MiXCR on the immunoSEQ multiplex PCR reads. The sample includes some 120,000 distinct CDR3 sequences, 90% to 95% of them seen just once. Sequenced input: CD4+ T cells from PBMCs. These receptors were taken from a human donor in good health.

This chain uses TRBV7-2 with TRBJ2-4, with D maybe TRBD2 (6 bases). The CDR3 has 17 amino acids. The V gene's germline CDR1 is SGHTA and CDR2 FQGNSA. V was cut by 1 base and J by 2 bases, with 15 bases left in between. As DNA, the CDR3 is TGTGCCAGCAGCTTAGAGGTAGCGGTCCTAACCAAAAACATTCAGTACTTC. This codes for CASSLEVAVLTKNIQYF.

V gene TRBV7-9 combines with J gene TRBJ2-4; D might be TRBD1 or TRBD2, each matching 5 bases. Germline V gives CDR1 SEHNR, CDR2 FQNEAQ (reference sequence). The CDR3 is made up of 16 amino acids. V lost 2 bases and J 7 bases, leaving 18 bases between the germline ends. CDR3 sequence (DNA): TGTGCCAGCAGCTTAAGTGGGACGGTCCCATGGAACATTCAGTACTTC. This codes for CASSLSGTVPWNIQYF. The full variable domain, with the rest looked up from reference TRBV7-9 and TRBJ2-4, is DTGVSQNPRHKITKRGQNVTFRCDPISEHNRLYWYRQTLGQGPEFLTYFQNEAQLEKSRLLSDRFSAERPKGSFSTLEIQRTEQGDSAMYLCASSLSGTVPWNIQYFGAGTRLSVL.

The chain's CDR3 is CSVEIPPGQGLSTNEKLFF. CDR3 sequence (DNA): TGCAGCGTTGAAATACCTCCGGGACAGGGACTTTCAACTAATGAAAAACTGTTTTTT. The genes are TRBV29-1 and TRBJ1-4, with TRBD1 matching 9 bases. This CDR3 has 19 amino acids. Germline CDR1 SQVTM, CDR2 ANQGSEA. The trim removed 2 bases at V and 0 bases at J, leaving 13 bases unmatched.

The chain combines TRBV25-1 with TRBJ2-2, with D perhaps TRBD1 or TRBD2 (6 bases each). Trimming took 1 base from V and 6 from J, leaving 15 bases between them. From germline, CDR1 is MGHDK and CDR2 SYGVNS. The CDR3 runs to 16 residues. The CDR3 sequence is CASSELGGGGAGELFF. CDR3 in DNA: TGTGCCAGCAGTGAATTGGGCGGAGGGGGTGCCGGGGAGCTGTTTTTT.

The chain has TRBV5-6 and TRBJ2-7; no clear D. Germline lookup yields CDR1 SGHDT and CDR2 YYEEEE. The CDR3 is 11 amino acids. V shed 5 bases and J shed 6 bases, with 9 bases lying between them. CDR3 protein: CASSDLTEQYF. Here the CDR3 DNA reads TGTGCCAGCAGTGACCTGACCGAGCAGTACTTC.

The CDR3 DNA sequence: TGTGCCAGCAGTCGGGGGGACGGCGACTACGAGCAGTACTTC. Amino acids: CASSRGDGDYEQYF. The chain couples TRBV2 to TRBJ2-7, with TRBD2 identical over 7 bases. The CDR3 runs to 14 residues. The germline gives CDR1 SNHLY, CDR2 FYNNEI. V was pared by 5 bases and J by 3 bases, with 7 bases of the junction left unmatched.

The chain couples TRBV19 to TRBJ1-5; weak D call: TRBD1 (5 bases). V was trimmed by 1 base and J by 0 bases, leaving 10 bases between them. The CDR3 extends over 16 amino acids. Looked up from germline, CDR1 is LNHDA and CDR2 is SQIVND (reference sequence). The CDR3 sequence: CASSIVTGFSNQPQHF. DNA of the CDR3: TGTGCCAGTAGTATAGTCACAGGCTTTAGCAATCAGCCCCAGCATTTT.

The chain's CDR3 is CASSRGYGGGQETQYF. CDR3 DNA sequence: TGTGCCAGCAGTCGAGGGTACGGAGGGGGCCAAGAGACCCAGTACTTC. This chain connects TRBV2 to TRBJ2-5; D tentatively fits TRBD1 or TRBD2 (6 bases each). Looked up from germline, CDR1 is SNHLY and CDR2 is FYNNEI. The CDR3 has 16 residues. Trimming removed 5 bases from V and 1 base from J, with 17 bases in between.

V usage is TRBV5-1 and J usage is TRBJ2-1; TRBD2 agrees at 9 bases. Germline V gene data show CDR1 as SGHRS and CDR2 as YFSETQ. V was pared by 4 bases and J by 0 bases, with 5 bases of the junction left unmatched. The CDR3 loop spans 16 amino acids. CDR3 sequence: CASSLAGSSSYNEQFF. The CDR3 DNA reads TGCGCCAGCAGCCTAGCGGGGTCTAGCTCCTACAATGAGCAGTTCTTC.

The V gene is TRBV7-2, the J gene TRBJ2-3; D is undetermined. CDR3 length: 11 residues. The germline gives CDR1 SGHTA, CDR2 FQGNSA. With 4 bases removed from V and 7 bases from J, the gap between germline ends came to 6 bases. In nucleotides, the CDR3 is TGTGCCAGCAGCTCCACGAATACGCAGTATTTT. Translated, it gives CASSSTNTQYF.

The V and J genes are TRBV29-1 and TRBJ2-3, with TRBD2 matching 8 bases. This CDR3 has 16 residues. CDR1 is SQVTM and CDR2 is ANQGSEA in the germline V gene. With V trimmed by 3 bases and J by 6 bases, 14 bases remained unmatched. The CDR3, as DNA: TGCAGCGTTGATCGCCGACTAGCGAAAAAAGGCGATACGCAGTATTTT. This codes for CSVDRRLAKKGDTQYF.